This TCR beta chain came from a study of CD8+ T cells in alopecia areata (dated by TCRdb to the late 2010s). For context, the study as a whole: The treated patients, all with moderate-to-severe alopecia areata, were enrolled in an open-label pilot trial of oral tofacitinib given at 5 to 10 mg twice daily. On the human side, TCRbeta sequencing was run on scalp tissue and on sorted CD4+ and CD8+ peripheral blood T cells from healthy controls and from alopecia areata patients with either patchy or totalis/universalis disease. Patients on tofacitinib were biopsied at baseline and after 4 and 24 weeks of treatment, and several of the patients also had a later scalp biopsy. Patients received tofacitinib for 6 to 18 months and were then followed off drug for 6 months to check for delayed response and recurrence. In treated patients, disease severity was measured using the SALT score, which gives the percentage of scalp surface area affected. Clonality in the scalp was compared among normal scalp (n=4), patchy alopecia areata scalp (n=8), and alopecia totalis/universalis scalp (n=8). RNA came from the PAXgene miRNA kit for fixed scalp, the miRNeasy kit for PBMCs, and the RNeasy kit for mouse skin. Amplification of TCRbeta CDR3 regions was done by immunoSEQ multiplex PCR using 35 Vbeta forward primers and 13 Jbeta reverse primers. To study T cell clonal expansion in alopecia areata, the researchers applied high-throughput TCRbeta sequencing to both the C3H/HeJ mouse model and human patients.

According to the study, the label for this sample's time point signals: less than 25 weeks on oral tofacitinib. The sample's treatment or condition label is to be understood as: oral pan-JAK inhibitor, 5-10 mg twice daily. From alopecia areata patients, peripheral blood was collected along with lesional scalp punch biopsies. PBMCs were isolated by density centrifugation and stained for CD3, CD4 and CD8, and CD4+ and CD8+ T cells were sorted on a FACSAria. Library preparation was by the immunoSEQ multiplex PCR assay. RNA was extracted from all samples and reverse transcribed into cDNA, which served as template for TCR sequencing. First-strand cDNA was synthesized using SuperScript III with a 2:1 mix of oligo-dT and random hexamers. Amplification bias was assessed with a synthetic immune receptor repertoire, and residual bias was removed computationally. In the paper's pipeline: After raw reads were preprocessed to remove errors, the CDR3 was defined following IMGT conventions as running from the conserved cysteine to phenylalanine. To get clonality, Shannon entropy was normalized by log2 of the number of productive unique TCRs and the result was subtracted from 1. Whether each scalp clone was CD4 or CD8 was inferred by checking scalp TCRbeta sequences against the CD4 and CD8 repertoires from sorted blood. Entries here come from immuneACCESS through TCRdb and include only in-frame sequences with V and J called. Some clones fail to appear in such tables; in the studies checked, an unresolved V gene covers under half of the shortfall, and the cause of the remainder is unknown. That table gives V, J and clone size, and the DNA gave D and trimming. This sample lists 110,000 or so clones; approximately 55% were detected once. The ten largest clonotypes hold 3% to 4% of the sample.

What the study reported, not specific to this receptor: Many expanded lesional clones persisted in scalp and blood during tofacitinib treatment, which may partly explain relapse after stopping treatment. Scalp clonality and the number of expanded CD8+ clones among the top 100 scalp clones were significantly decreased by tofacitinib. TCR sequences shared between patients were less clear than in mice, possibly partly because of HLA diversity in the patient population. Lesional scalp, especially in alopecia totalis/universalis, showed higher clonality and more expanded CD8+ clones than normal scalp, suggesting antigenic drive. Because the treated cohort was small and included a single nonresponder, larger studies are needed to assess links between baseline CD8+ expansion and response. Unlike mouse skin, which is dominated by gammadelta T cells, normal human skin has resident alphabeta T cells that are also sequenced, and this complicates analysis of the scalp TCR repertoire.

Note on this clone: Its antigen specificity is not known. No base qualities exist here, and no much larger clone lies one base off it.

V was cut back by 1 base and J by 2 bases, leaving a gap of 16 bases between them. Including the terminal cysteine and phenylalanine, the CDR3 comprises 16 residues. Only the CDR3 region is kept as DNA, spanning 48 bases read in frame from base 1. For CDR1 and CDR2, the germline V gene lists SQVTM and ANQGSEA. The V and J genes are TRBV29-1 and TRBJ2-3; the D gene is possibly TRBD2, with 6 bases matching. The sequencing here drew on CD4+ T cells sorted from blood, taken at week 24, from a patient treated with tofacitinib. The source is a human donor with alopecia areata. In nucleotide form, the sequence is TGCAGCGTTGAAGGTGTCCGGGACTCTTTCACAGATACGCAGTATTTT. This is translated as CSVEGVRDSFTDTQYF.